The source of this T cell receptor (beta chain) is a study of persistence of HIV-infected CD4 T cells. Findings of the study overall: Proviral oligoclonality tracked with TCR oligoclonality within the same sorted cells. Degenerate expanded CDR3beta sequences were enriched among CMV- and Gag-responding cells.

Overlapping HIV-1 Gag 15-mer peptides at 0.95 to 1 ug per peptide per mL were used. Responding CD4+ T cells were sorted by upregulation of both CD40 ligand and CD69. Before stimulation, PBMCs underwent CD8+ T cell depletion. For around 19 hours, CD8-depleted PBMCs received anti-CD28/CD49d costimulation, a CD40-blocking antibody and enfuvirtide. The CDR3 is 13 amino acids. V gave up 4 bases and J gave up 10 bases; unmatched junction bases: 7. From germline, CDR1 is LGHDT and CDR2 YNNKEL (reference sequence). This clone was counted only a few times. Antigen: not known. The same CDR3 also results from other DNA sequences found in this sample. Sequencing used immunoSEQ version 4 in survey mode. Profiled with immunoSEQ multiplex PCR; TCRdb holds only in-frame clones, not every one. This sample has under 20,000 clones, with 50% to 70% found just once.

The sample here was CD4+ T cells sorted from PBMCs after 18-hour stimulation, taken from a patient who received antiretroviral therapy. This chain uses TRBV3-1 (or the pseudogene TRBV3-2) with TRBJ1-1; TRBD1 matches 9 bases. The receptor was derived from an adult woman with HIV who was CMV-seropositive. This CDR3 reads CASSPIGGQGAFF. The CDR3 coding sequence is TGTGCCAGCAGCCCCATTGGGGGACAGGGAGCTTTCTTT.